The TCR beta chain under discussion was sequenced for a study of blood T cell repertoires in COVID-19. Study-wide context: Samples representing acute and convalescent COVID-19 were sourced from the United States, Italy and Spain. Sample material is recorded as cDNA or gDNA derived from T cells, B-cell-depleted T cells, or PBMCs.

A word on this clone: At one end the junction does not follow the germline gene, possibly because of a read error.

Here immunoSEQ multiplex PCR was the method, and the copy in TCRdb shows in-frame clones only, minus some. The data hold tens of thousands of clones, with roughly four fifths observed a single time. Germline-derived CDR1 and CDR2 are LGHDT and YNNKEL (reference sequence). CDR3 size: 14 residues. The chain employs TRBV3-1 (or the pseudogene TRBV3-2) and TRBJ2-2; D is undetermined. The sequence was obtained from a man aged 45-60 years with active or convalescent COVID-19. Source material: peripheral blood. The CDR3 nucleotides are TGTGCCAGCAGACAAGCAGGGAACACCGGGGAGCTGTTTTTT. Protein product: CASRQAGNTGELFF.